Reported below is one TCR beta chain. Its antigen is not known. PCR amplification relied on 60 Vbeta primers (plus 13 Jbeta primers). The protocol was immunoSEQ multiplex PCR, while the TCRdb copy is restricted to in-frame clones and leaves out a portion. The clone table shows about 140,000 clones, with the ten largest holding around 2.4%. This specimen comes from a study of cytomegalovirus exposure and HLA in healthy donors. Study context: A previous analysis identified approximately 120 million unique TCR beta sequences derived from some 170 million T cells.

Study-wide results and limits: Among the most significant clusters, several appeared linked to common viral pathogens in a later analysis. A likely sequencing artifact accounted for one observed cluster of highly shared sequence variants.

Germline CDR1 reads SGHNT; CDR2 reads YYREEE (reference sequence). The CDR3 runs 14 residues. The V gene lost 2 bases and the J gene lost 6 bases, with 12 bases spanning the gap. The sample comprised PBMCs. The clonotype was recovered from a woman aged 18-29 years in good health and CMV-seronegative. The chain joins TRBV5-4 to TRBJ2-1; D not certain. The chain's CDR3 is CASSLTVSLNEQFF. The CDR3 bases are TGTGCCAGCAGCTTAACAGTATCCCTCAATGAGCAGTTCTTC.